These 28 T cell receptor beta chains came from one sample sequenced in a study of T cell repertoires in cytomegalovirus infection. TCRdb ran MiXCR on the reads and lists one entry per CDR3 protein. Of around 210,000 distinct CDR3 sequences in the sample, about 7% are singletons; the top ten hold 5.5% to 6.5%. The specimen was PBMCs. Receptor source: a human donor in good health (CMV status not recorded). Some clones in this sample may be carry-over from other donors' samples.

This clonotype was recorded at least ten times. This rearrangement joins TRBV7-2 to TRBJ2-5; no reliable D call. V dropped 1 base and J dropped 1 base, with 7 bases sitting between them. The CDR3 extends over 14 amino acids. Germline CDR1 and CDR2: SGHTA and FQGNSA. CDR3 bases: TGTGCCAGCAGCTTAGAGTGGGGCCAAGAGACCCAGTACTTC. As protein: CASSLEWGQETQYF.

This clonotype was recorded at least ten times. This chain links TRBV5-6 with TRBJ2-1, with 12 nucleotides matching TRBD2. Germline lookup yields CDR1 SGHDT and CDR2 YYEEEE. The trim removed 1 base at V and 1 base at J, leaving 9 bases unmatched. The CDR3 totals 19 residues. The CDR3: CASSLSPSGGARSYNEQFF. In DNA form, the CDR3 reads TGTGCCAGCAGCTTGAGTCCTAGCGGGGGGGCGAGGTCCTACAATGAGCAGTTCTTC.

This clonotype was counted ten times or more. The CDR3 here is CASSFARNQPQHF. In DNA form, the CDR3 reads TGTGCCAGCAGTTTCGCAAGGAATCAGCCCCAGCATTTT. The rearrangement links TRBV28 to TRBJ1-5; D unclear. CDR3 length: 13 amino acids. The V end lost 3 bases, the J end lost 4 bases, and 7 bases lay between the germline ends. CDR1 MDHEN and CDR2 SYDVKM come from the germline V gene.

This clonotype was detected a few times. The chain employs TRBV28 and TRBJ2-6; perhaps TRBD1 as D (6 bases). V was clipped by 11 bases and J by 0 bases, with 14 bases between them. The CDR3 runs 15 residues. Germline CDR1 is MDHEN and CDR2 is SYDVKM. CDR3: CAAGQLHSGANVLTF. The CDR3 bases are TGTGCCGCCGGACAGCTACACTCTGGGGCCAACGTCCTGACTTTC.

This clonotype was seen repeatedly, ten times or more. This chain joins TRBV4-3 and TRBJ2-7, with 10 positions matching TRBD1. The germline V gene has CDR1 LGHNA and CDR2 YSLEER. V shed 4 bases, J shed 4 bases, and the junction held 7 bases outside the gene matches. There are 15 residues in the CDR3. The CDR3 region is CASSPRTGGWYEQYF. The CDR3 nucleotides are TGCGCCAGCAGCCCGCGGACAGGGGGATGGTACGAGCAGTACTTC.

This clonotype appeared many times. CDR3 bases: TGTGCCAGCAGTCGACAGGATCCCTACGAGCAGTACTTC. Translated: CASSRQDPYEQYF. This chain links TRBV12-3 or TRBV12-4 with TRBJ2-7, with D possibly TRBD1 on 6 matching bases. This CDR3 spans 13 amino acids. Trimming left V 5 bases short and J 2 bases short, with 10 bases between.

This clonotype was picked up many times. The chain joins TRBV7-9 to TRBJ1-2; D unresolved. V shed 5 bases and J shed 4 bases, with 17 bases lying between them. CDR1 and CDR2 from the germline V gene are SEHNR and FQNEAQ (reference sequence). The CDR3 loop spans 15 amino acids. The DNA of the CDR3 is TGTGCCAGCAGCCTTACCTCAGCAGCCTTCTATGGCTACACCTTC. Protein product: CASSLTSAAFYGYTF.

This clonotype came up many times. V usage is TRBV7-2 and J usage is TRBJ2-1, with 8 bases identical to TRBD1. The CDR3 runs 14 residues. Germline CDR1 and CDR2: SGHTA and FQGNSA. V trimming: 2 bases; J trimming: 8 bases; junction bases outside the gene matches: 5. This CDR3 reads CASSLLDRDHEQFF. In DNA form, the CDR3 reads TGTGCCAGCAGCTTATTGGACAGGGACCATGAGCAGTTCTTC. Full variable domain (remainder filled in from reference TRBV7-2 and TRBJ2-1): GAGVSQSPSNKVTEKGKDVELRCDPISGHTALYWYRQSLGQGLEFLIYFQGNSAPDKSGLPSDRFSAERTGGSVSTLTIQRTQQEDSAVYLCASSLLDRDHEQFFGPGTRLTVL.

This clonotype was found many times. The V and J genes are TRBV7-2 and TRBJ2-3, with TRBD1 matching 9 bases. The germline V gene encodes CDR1 SGHTA and CDR2 FQGNSA. Trimming took 4 bases from V and 4 from J; bases not matched to a gene: 3. The CDR3 runs 14 residues. CDR3 DNA sequence: TGTGCCAGCAGCTACAGGGGGCGGGCAGATACGCAGTATTTT. It translates to CASSYRGRADTQYF.

DNA for the CDR3: TGTGCCAGCAGTGAAAGGTCGGGGGGGCGAGCAGATACGCAGTATTTT. This encodes CASSERSGGRADTQYF. The chain joins TRBV2 to TRBJ2-3, with 8 nucleotides matching TRBD2. CDR3 length: 16 residues. The germline V gene encodes CDR1 SNHLY and CDR2 FYNNEI. Unmatched junction bases numbered 8, after V lost 2 bases and J lost 4 bases.

This clonotype was counted ten times or more. The chain has TRBV6-2 or TRBV6-3 and TRBJ2-7; D gene unclear. With 2 bases removed from V and 10 bases from J, the gap between germline ends came to 12 bases. The CDR3 is 12 residues long. Germline CDR1 reads MNHEY; CDR2 reads SVGEGT. This chain's CDR3 is CASSYRQPPQYF. CDR3 nucleotides: TGTGCCAGCAGTTACAGGCAACCACCACAGTACTTC.

Many counts were recorded for this clonotype. J is TRBJ1-1 and V is TRBV28; D might be TRBD1 (6 bases). This CDR3 spans 16 amino acids. Trimming cost V 4 bases and J 1 base, with 16 bases left between them. CDR1 and CDR2 from the germline V gene are MDHEN and SYDVKM. The DNA of the CDR3 is TGTGCCAGCAGTTCCTATCTCGGACAGAAGAACACTGAAGCTTTCTTT. Amino acids: CASSSYLGQKNTEAFF.

There are many counts of this clonotype. The chain combines TRBV7-2 with TRBJ1-4, with a weak D call TRBD1 (5 bases). Germline V gives CDR1 SGHTA, CDR2 FQGNSA. CDR3 length: 15 residues. Trimming cost V 3 bases and J 5 bases, with 13 bases left between them. CDR3 sequence reads: CASSFRAGKNEKLFF. In DNA form, the CDR3 reads TGTGCCAGCAGCTTCAGGGCAGGGAAGAATGAAAAACTGTTTTTT.

This clonotype was seen ten or more times. This rearrangement joins TRBV7-2 to TRBJ1-2; D call uncertain. The germline V and J ends were trimmed by 3 bases and 4 bases, with 9 bases remaining between them. This CDR3 spans 13 amino acids. Germline CDR1 is SGHTA and CDR2 is FQGNSA. The chain's CDR3 is CASSFSGPYGYTF. The CDR3 nucleotides are TGTGCCAGCAGCTTCAGTGGACCCTATGGCTACACCTTC.

This clonotype was observed many times. The chain combines TRBV7-2 with TRBJ2-7; TRBD2 agrees at 12 bases. The V and J ends lost 5 bases and 7 bases, in that order; junction bases with no gene match: 9. The germline CDR1 and CDR2 sequences are SGHTA and FQGNSA. This CDR3 contains 15 residues. The CDR3 sequence is CASSPTSGGIGEQYF. DNA of the CDR3: TGTGCCAGCAGCCCTACTAGCGGGGGGATAGGAGAGCAGTACTTC.

This clonotype was seen repeatedly, ten times or more. The chain combines TRBV28 with TRBJ1-4; D is unresolved. The germline CDR1 and CDR2 sequences are MDHEN and SYDVKM. This CDR3 has 14 residues. V lost 7 bases, J lost 3 bases, and 12 bases lay in between. This CDR3 is CASTPNLPNEKLFF. For the CDR3, the DNA is TGTGCCAGCACCCCCAACCTACCTAATGAAAAACTGTTTTTT.

At least ten counts were recorded for this clonotype. The chain has TRBV7-8 and TRBJ1-1, with D unclear. V shed 1 base and J shed 6 bases, with 12 bases lying between them. The CDR3 sequence is 14 residues long. Looked up from germline, CDR1 is SGHVS and CDR2 is FQNEAQ. For the CDR3, the DNA is TGTGCCAGCAGCTTAGAAGGGTACGCTTCTGAAGCTTTCTTT. Protein product: CASSLEGYASEAFF.

This clonotype has ten or more counts. This chain joins TRBV19 and TRBJ2-5, with TRBD1 matching 11 bases. This CDR3 comprises 16 residues. CDR1 LNHDA and CDR2 SQIVND come from the germline V gene (reference sequence). Trimming took 1 base from V and 1 from J; bases not matched to a gene: 2. CDR3 coding DNA: TGTGCCAGTAGTATAGGGGACAGGGGGTTCCAAGAGACCCAGTACTTC. This encodes CASSIGDRGFQETQYF.

This clonotype was seen repeatedly, ten times or more. The CDR3 region has the DNA TGCAGCGTTGTGCCCGCATTGACAGGGTATGGCTACACCTTC. This gives the protein CSVVPALTGYGYTF. This sequence joins TRBV29-1 and TRBJ1-2; 7 nucleotides line up with TRBD1. The J segment lost 5 bases and the V segment lost 4 bases, leaving 10 bases of the junction unmatched. CDR3 size: 14 residues. CDR1 is SQVTM, CDR2 ANQGSEA, per germline.

The chain recombines TRBV20-1 with TRBJ2-5; 7 nucleotides match TRBD2. Germline-derived CDR1 and CDR2 are DFQATT and SNEGSKA (reference sequence). The CDR3 sequence is 15 residues long. Germline trimming cut 5 bases from V and 5 bases from J; bases unmatched to any gene: 14. The CDR3 is CSAFPGTTYGETQYF. As DNA, the CDR3 is TGCAGTGCTTTTCCCGGGACTACCTACGGGGAGACCCAGTACTTC.

This clonotype was found a few times. CDR3 DNA sequence: TGTGCCAGCAGTTTTATTGGGCCCCAGAGCTCCTACAATGAGCAGTTCTTC. As protein: CASSFIGPQSSYNEQFF. The V gene is TRBV12-3 or TRBV12-4, the J gene TRBJ2-1; D remains unclear. The length of the CDR3 is 17 residues. Trimming took 3 bases from V and 0 from J, leaving 15 bases between them.

The table lists this clonotype with many counts. J is TRBJ1-2 and V is TRBV7-8; D possibly corresponds to TRBD1 (5 bases). Germline V gene sequence: CDR1 SGHVS, CDR2 FQNEAQ. V lost 4 bases to trimming and J lost 2 bases, with 14 bases between them. The CDR3 totals 15 residues. CDR3 DNA: TGTGCCAGCAGCTCCGATTCGGGACGGAACTATGGCTACACCTTC. It translates to CASSSDSGRNYGYTF.

This clonotype was detected ten times or more. The V gene is TRBV12-3 or TRBV12-4, the J gene TRBJ2-7; 9 bases map to TRBD2. CDR3 length: 14 residues. V lost 6 bases, J lost 2 bases, and 5 bases stayed unmatched. For the CDR3, the DNA is TGTGCCAGCAGCAAGACTAGCGGTCCCTACGAGCAGTACTTC. Translation gives CASSKTSGPYEQYF.

This clonotype was seen many times. The CDR3 coding sequence is TGTGCCAGCAGCTTAGCCGGCGGGGGATACACCGGGGAGCTGTTTTTT. Translation: CASSLAGGGYTGELFF. This sequence joins TRBV7-2 and TRBJ2-2; TRBD2 aligns across 7 bases. Germline V lookup: CDR1 SGHTA, CDR2 FQGNSA. This CDR3 contains 16 residues. J gave up 3 bases and V 0 bases, and 4 bases lay outside the gene matches.

The table lists this clonotype with many counts. The J gene is TRBJ2-7, the V gene TRBV18; 7 bases align to TRBD1. J gave up 6 bases and V 3 bases, and 8 bases lay outside the gene matches. CDR1 is KGHSH, CDR2 LQKENI, per germline. This CDR3 is built from 14 residues. CDR3 bases: TGTGCCAGCTCACCTGGCAGGGGGATCTCCGAGCAGTACTTC. Residues: CASSPGRGISEQYF.

This clonotype was counted ten times or more. The J gene is TRBJ2-5, the V gene TRBV20-1, with 7 bases lining up with TRBD1. The ends lost 3 bases at V and 1 base at J; junction bases unmatched: 5. This CDR3 comprises 14 residues. CDR1 DFQATT and CDR2 SNEGSKA come from the germline V gene (reference sequence). CDR3 residues: CSASGQEIQETQYF. CDR3 DNA sequence: TGCAGTGCTAGCGGACAGGAGATCCAAGAGACCCAGTACTTC.

This clonotype was observed at least ten times. The V gene is TRBV29-1, the J gene TRBJ1-5; D is undetermined. V lost 3 bases, J lost 7 bases, and 16 bases lay in between. This CDR3 comprises 14 residues. Germline V gene data show CDR1 as SQVTM and CDR2 as ANQGSEA. CDR3 bases: TGCAGCGTTGATGCTATCTGGCCTCGACAGCCCCAGCATTTT. This gives the protein CSVDAIWPRQPQHF.

This clonotype occurred many times. The V and J genes are TRBV7-2 and TRBJ1-4; D gene unclear. V lost 5 bases and J 7 bases, leaving 14 bases between the germline ends. CDR1 is SGHTA and CDR2 is FQGNSA in the germline V gene. The CDR3 contains 14 residues. DNA for the CDR3: TGTGCCAGCAGCCGGTCGGGTTACAGTGAAAAACTGTTTTTT. Residues: CASSRSGYSEKLFF. The whole variable domain, remainder taken from reference TRBV7-2 and TRBJ1-4, is GAGVSQSPSNKVTEKGKDVELRCDPISGHTALYWYRQSLGQGLEFLIYFQGNSAPDKSGLPSDRFSAERTGGSVSTLTIQRTQQEDSAVYLCASSRSGYSEKLFFGSGTQLSVL.